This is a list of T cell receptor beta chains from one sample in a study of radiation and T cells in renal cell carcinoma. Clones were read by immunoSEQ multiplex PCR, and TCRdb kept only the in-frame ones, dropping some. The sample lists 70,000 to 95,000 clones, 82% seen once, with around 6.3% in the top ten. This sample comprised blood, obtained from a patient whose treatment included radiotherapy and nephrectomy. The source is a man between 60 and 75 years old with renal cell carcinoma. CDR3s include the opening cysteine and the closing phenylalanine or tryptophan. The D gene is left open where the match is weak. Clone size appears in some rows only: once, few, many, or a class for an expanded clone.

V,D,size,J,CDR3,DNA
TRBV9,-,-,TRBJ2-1,CASSIASLAANEQFF,TGTGCCAGCAGTATAGCAAGTTTAGCGGCCAATGAGCAGTTCTTC
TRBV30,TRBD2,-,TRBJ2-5,CAWTRSSGYQETQYF,TGTGCCTGGACCCGGTCTAGCGGGTACCAAGAGACCCAGTACTTC
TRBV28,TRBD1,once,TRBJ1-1,CASSPRTGGVGTEAFF,TGTGCCAGCAGTCCCCGGACAGGGGGAGTTGGCACTGAAGCTTTCTTT
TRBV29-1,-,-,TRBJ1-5,CSVGMGGNQPQHF,TGCAGCGTTGGAATGGGGGGCAATCAGCCCCAGCATTTT
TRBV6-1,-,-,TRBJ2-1,CASSEAGVRGGTKQFF,TGTGCCAGCAGTGAAGCGGGTGTTAGGGGGGGAACAAAGCAGTTCTTC
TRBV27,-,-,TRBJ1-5,CASSSYRDGNQPQHF,TGTGCCAGCAGTTCTTACAGGGACGGCAATCAGCCCCAGCATTTT
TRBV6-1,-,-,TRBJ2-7,CASSEERGANYEQYF,TGTGCCAGCAGTGAAGAGAGGGGAGCCAACTACGAGCAGTACTTC
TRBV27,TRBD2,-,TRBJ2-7,CASSYGLAGGSYEQYF,TGTGCCAGCAGTTACGGACTAGCGGGAGGCTCCTACGAGCAGTACTTC
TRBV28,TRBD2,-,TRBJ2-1,CASSSRGTSGKSGEQFF,TGTGCCAGCAGTTCCCGAGGGACTAGCGGGAAATCCGGTGAGCAGTTCTTC
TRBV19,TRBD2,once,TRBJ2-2,CASSIDLAGLAGELFF,TGTGCCAGTAGTATCGACCTAGCGGGACTCGCCGGGGAGCTGTTTTTT
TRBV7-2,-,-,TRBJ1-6,CASSLEGSLSPLHF,TGTGCCAGCAGCTTAGAAGGGTCCCTTTCACCCCTCCACTTT